The 6 T cell receptor beta chains given below trace back to one sample, sequenced in a study of blood T cell repertoires in COVID-19. Here immunoSEQ multiplex PCR was the method, and the copy in TCRdb shows in-frame clones only, minus some. This sample yields over 250,000 clones, of which about 88% are seen a single time; 4% belongs to the top ten. The sample taken for sequencing was peripheral blood. The receptor source for this set is a man aged 60-69 years who had recovered from COVID-19.

The rearrangement joins TRBV6-5 to TRBJ1-1; D is unclear. Trimming removed 6 bases at V and 4 bases at J, with 12 bases between. The CDR3 loop spans 13 amino acids. Germline lookup yields CDR1 MNHEY and CDR2 SVGAGI. This CDR3 reads CASRATLFTEAFF. The DNA of the CDR3 is TGTGCCAGCAGGGCCACCCTTTTCACTGAAGCTTTCTTT.

This chain uses TRBV6-7 with TRBJ1-2; 9 positions agree with TRBD1. TRBV6-7 is known as an ORF, though its function is uncertain. The V gene end was trimmed by 7 bases and the J gene end by 8 bases; junction bases not matched to a gene: 8. The CDR3 runs to 13 residues. CDR3 sequence: CASMGTGTSGYTF. CDR3 DNA: TGTGCCAGCATGGGGACAGGGACATCAGGCTACACCTTC.

V is TRBV6-5 and J is TRBJ2-5, with a weak D call TRBD1 (5 bases). Germline V gene data show CDR1 as MNHEY and CDR2 as SVGAGI. V was trimmed by 8 bases and J by 3 bases, leaving 16 bases between them. The CDR3 spans 14 residues. The CDR3 loop reads CASLVWGLEETQYF. DNA of the CDR3: TGTGCCAGCCTAGTGTGGGGCCTCGAAGAGACCCAGTACTTC.

The chain combines TRBV5-6 with TRBJ1-2; unclear D gene. Trimming cost V 5 bases and J 4 bases, with 12 bases left between them. The germline CDR1 and CDR2 sequences are SGHDT and YYEEEE. The CDR3 loop spans 13 amino acids. CDR3 sequence reads: CASRAGNSYGYTF. The CDR3, as DNA: TGTGCCAGCAGGGCAGGAAATTCCTATGGCTACACCTTC. The variable domain in full, with the rest retrieved from reference TRBV5-6 and TRBJ1-2, is DAGVTQSPTHLIKTRGQQVTLRCSPKSGHDTVSWYQQALGQGPQFIFQYYEEEERQRGNFPDRFSGHQFPNYSSELNVNALLLGDSALYLCASRAGNSYGYTFGSGTRLTVV.

The chain is built from TRBV18 and TRBJ2-1; 10 bases align to TRBD1. V lost 3 bases, J lost 8 bases, and 7 bases stayed unmatched. This CDR3 comprises 15 residues. The germline gives CDR1 KGHSH, CDR2 LQKENI. Here the CDR3 DNA reads TGTGCCAGCTCACCCCCTGGACAGGGGGGGTATGAGCAGTTCTTC. It specifies CASSPPGQGGYEQFF.

CDR3 region: CASSPKSGASSYNSPLHF. The CDR3 region has the DNA TGTGCCAGCAGCCCCAAGTCTGGGGCGAGCTCCTATAATTCACCCCTCCACTTT. The chain employs TRBV4-2 and TRBJ1-6; a weak D match, TRBD1 (5 bases). This CDR3 region has 18 residues. With 4 bases removed from V and 0 bases from J, the gap between germline ends came to 16 bases. The germline V gene has CDR1 LGHNA and CDR2 YNFKEQ.